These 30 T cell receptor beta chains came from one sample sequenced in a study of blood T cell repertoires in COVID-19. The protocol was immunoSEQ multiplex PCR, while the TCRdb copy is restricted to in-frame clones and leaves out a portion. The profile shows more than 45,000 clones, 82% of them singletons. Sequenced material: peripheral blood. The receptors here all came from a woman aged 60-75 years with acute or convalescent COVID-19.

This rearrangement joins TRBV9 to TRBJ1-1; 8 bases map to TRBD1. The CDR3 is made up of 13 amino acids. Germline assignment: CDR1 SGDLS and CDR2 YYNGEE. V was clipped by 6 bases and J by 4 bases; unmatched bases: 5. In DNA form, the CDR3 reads TGTGCCAGCAACAGGGGGGGGAGCACTGAAGCTTTCTTT. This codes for CASNRGGSTEAFF.

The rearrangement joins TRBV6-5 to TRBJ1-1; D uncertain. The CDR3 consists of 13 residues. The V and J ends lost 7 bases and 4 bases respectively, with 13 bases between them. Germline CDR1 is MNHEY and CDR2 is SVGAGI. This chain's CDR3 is CASTPRSGTEAFF. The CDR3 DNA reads TGTGCCAGCACCCCACGATCAGGCACTGAAGCTTTCTTT.

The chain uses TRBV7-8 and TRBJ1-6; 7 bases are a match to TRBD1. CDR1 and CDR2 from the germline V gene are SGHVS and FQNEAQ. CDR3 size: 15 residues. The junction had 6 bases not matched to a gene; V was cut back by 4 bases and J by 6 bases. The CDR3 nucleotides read TGTGCCAGCAGCTCTGGCCAGGGGGGTAATTCACCCCTCCACTTT. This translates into CASSSGQGGNSPLHF. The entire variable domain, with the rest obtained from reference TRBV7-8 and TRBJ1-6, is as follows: GAGVSQSPRYKVAKRGQDVALRCDPISGHVSLFWYQQALGQGPEFLTYFQNEAQLDKSGLPSDRFFAERPEGSVSTLKIQRTQQEDSAVYLCASSSGQGGNSPLHFGNGTRLTVT.

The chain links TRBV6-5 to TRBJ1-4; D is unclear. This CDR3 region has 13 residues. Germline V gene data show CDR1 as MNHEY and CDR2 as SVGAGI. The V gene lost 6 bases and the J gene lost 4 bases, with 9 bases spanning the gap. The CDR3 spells CASRTGINEKLFF. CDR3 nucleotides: TGTGCCAGCAGAACGGGAATTAATGAAAAACTGTTTTTT.

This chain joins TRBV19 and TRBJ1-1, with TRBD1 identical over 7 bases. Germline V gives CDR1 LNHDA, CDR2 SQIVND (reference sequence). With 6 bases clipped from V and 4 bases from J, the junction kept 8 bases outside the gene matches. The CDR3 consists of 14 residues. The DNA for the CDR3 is TGTGCCAGTAGCTTACAGGGGAGGACCACTGAAGCTTTCTTT. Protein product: CASSLQGRTTEAFF.

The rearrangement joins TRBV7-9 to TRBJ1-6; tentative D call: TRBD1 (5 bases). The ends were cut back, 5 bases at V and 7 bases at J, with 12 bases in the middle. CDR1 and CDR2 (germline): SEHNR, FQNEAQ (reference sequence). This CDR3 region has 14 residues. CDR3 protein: CASSQGGSNSPLHF. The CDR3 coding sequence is TGTGCCAGCAGCCAGGGAGGCTCCAATTCACCCCTCCACTTT.

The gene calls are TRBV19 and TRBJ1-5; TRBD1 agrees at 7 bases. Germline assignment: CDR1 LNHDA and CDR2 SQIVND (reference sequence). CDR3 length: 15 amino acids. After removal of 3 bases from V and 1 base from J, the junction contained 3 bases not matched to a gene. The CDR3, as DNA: TGTGCCAGTAGTATGTGGGACAGCAGCAATCAGCCCCAGCATTTT. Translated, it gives CASSMWDSSNQPQHF.

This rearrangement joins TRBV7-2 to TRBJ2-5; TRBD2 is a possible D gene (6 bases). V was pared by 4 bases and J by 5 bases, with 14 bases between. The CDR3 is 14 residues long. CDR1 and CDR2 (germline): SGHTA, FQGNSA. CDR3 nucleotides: TGTGCCAGCAGCTCTCGCGTCGGAGGGGAGACCCAGTACTTC. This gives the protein CASSSRVGGETQYF.

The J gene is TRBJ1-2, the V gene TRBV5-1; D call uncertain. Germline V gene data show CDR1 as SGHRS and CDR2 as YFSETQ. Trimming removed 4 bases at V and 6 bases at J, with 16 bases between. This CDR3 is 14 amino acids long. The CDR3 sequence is CASSPIAEANGYTF. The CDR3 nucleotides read TGCGCCAGCAGCCCCATAGCGGAAGCCAATGGCTACACCTTC.

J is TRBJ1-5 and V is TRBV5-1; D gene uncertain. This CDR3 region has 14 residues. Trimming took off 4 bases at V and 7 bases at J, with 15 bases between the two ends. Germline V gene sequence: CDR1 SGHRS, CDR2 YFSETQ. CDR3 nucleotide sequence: TGCGCCAGCAGCCCCCGGGAAAACTTACAGCCCCAGCATTTT. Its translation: CASSPRENLQPQHF.

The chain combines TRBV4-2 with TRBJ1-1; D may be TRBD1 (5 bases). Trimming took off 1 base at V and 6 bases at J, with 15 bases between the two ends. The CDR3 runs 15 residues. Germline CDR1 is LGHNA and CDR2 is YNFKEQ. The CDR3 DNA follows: TGTGCCAGCAGCCAAGTCCCGAGCGAAGGGGCTGAAGCTTTCTTT. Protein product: CASSQVPSEGAEAFF.

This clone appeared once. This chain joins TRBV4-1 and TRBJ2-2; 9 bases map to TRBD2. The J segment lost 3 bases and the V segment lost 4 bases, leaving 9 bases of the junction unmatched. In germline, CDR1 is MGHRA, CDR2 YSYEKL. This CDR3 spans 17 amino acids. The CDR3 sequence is CASSRGDLAGYTGELFF. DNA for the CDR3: TGCGCCAGCAGCCGGGGGGATCTAGCGGGATACACCGGGGAGCTGTTTTTT.

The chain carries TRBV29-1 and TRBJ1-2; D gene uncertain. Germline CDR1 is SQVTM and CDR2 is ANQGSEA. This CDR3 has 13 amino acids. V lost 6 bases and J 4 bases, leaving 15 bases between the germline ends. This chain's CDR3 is CSVHRTDSYGYTF. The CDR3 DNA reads TGCAGCGTCCACCGGACGGACTCCTATGGCTACACCTTC.

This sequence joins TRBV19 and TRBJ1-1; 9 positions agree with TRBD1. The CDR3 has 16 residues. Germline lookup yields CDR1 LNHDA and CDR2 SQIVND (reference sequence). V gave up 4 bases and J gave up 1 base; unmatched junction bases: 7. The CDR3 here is CASSNPGQGRNTEAFF. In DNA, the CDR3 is TGTGCCAGTAGTAACCCTGGACAGGGGAGGAACACTGAAGCTTTCTTT.

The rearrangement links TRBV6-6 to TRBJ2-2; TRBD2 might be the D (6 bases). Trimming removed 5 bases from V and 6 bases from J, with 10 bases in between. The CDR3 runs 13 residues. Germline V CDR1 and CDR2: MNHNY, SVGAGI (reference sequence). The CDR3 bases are TGTGCCAGCAGTGCGGGGACCCCCGGGGAGCTGTTTTTT. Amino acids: CASSAGTPGELFF.

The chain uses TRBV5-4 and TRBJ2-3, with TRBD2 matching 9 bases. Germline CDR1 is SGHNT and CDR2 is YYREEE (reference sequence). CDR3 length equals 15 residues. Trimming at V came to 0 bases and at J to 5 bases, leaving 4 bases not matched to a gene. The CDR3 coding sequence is TGTGCCAGCAGCTTGGGCAGGCGGGGGGGAGATACGCAGTATTTT. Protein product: CASSLGRRGGDTQYF.

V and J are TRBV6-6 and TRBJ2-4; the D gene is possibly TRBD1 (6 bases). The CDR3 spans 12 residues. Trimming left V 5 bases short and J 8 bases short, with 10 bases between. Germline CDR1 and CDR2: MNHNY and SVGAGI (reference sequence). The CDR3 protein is CASSPSGDIQYF. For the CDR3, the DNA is TGTGCCAGCAGTCCCTCAGGGGACATTCAGTACTTC.

CDR3 DNA: TGTGCCAGCTCACCACCGCGTTCCTACAATGAGCAGTTCTTC. Protein: CASSPPRSYNEQFF. V gene TRBV18 combines with J gene TRBJ2-1; D is uncertain. The germline V gene encodes CDR1 KGHSH and CDR2 LQKENI. Trimming left V 0 bases short and J 1 base short, with 4 bases between. This CDR3 spans 14 amino acids.

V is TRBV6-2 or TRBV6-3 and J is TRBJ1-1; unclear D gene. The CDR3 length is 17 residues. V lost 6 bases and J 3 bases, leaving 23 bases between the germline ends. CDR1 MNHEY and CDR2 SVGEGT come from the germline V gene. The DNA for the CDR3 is TGTGCCAGCAGCCCTCCCGTGGGCAGGTTCGGGGACACTGAAGCTTTCTTT. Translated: CASSPPVGRFGDTEAFF.

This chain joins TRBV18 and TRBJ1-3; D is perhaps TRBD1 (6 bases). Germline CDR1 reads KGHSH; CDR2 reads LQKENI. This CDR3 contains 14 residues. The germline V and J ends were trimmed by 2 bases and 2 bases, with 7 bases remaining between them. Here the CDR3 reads CASSPSGAGNTIYF. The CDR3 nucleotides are TGTGCCAGCTCACCATCAGGGGCTGGAAACACCATATATTTT.

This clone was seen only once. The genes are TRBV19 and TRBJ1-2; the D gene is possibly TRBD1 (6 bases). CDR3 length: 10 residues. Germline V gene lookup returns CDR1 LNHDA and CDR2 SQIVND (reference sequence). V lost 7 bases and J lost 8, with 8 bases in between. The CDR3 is CASKGGGYTF. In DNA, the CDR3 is TGTGCCAGTAAAGGGGGAGGCTACACCTTC.

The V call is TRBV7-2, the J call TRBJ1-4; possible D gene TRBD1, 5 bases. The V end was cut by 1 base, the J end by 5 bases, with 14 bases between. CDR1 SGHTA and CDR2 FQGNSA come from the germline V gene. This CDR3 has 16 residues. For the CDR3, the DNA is TGTGCCAGCAGCTTAGAATTCTCGGGACTGAATGAAAAACTGTTTTTT. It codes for CASSLEFSGLNEKLFF.

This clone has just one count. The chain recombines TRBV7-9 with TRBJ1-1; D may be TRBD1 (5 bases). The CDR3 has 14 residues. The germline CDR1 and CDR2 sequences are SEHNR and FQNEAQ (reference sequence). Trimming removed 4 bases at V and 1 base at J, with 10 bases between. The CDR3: CASSSTTANTEAFF. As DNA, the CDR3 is TGTGCCAGCAGCTCCACGACAGCGAACACTGAAGCTTTCTTT.

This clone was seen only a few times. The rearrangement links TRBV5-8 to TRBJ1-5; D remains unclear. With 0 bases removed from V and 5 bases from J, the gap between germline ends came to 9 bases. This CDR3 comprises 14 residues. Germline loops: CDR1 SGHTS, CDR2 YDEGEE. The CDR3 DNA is TGTGCCAGCAGCTTGGTCGGGAGCGATCAGCCCCAGCATTTT. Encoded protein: CASSLVGSDQPQHF.

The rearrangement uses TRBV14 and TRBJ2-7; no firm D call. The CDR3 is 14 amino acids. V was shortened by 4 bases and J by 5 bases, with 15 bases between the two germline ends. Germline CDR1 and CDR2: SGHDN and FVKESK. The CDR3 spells CASSLESGRHEQYF. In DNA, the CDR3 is TGTGCCAGCAGCCTCGAATCGGGTCGTCACGAGCAGTACTTC. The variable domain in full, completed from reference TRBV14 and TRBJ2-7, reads EAGVTQFPSHSVIEKGQTVTLRCDPISGHDNLYWYRRVMGKEIKFLLHFVKESKQDESGMPNNRFLAERTGGTYSTLKVQPAELEDSGVYFCASSLESGRHEQYFGPGTRLTVT.

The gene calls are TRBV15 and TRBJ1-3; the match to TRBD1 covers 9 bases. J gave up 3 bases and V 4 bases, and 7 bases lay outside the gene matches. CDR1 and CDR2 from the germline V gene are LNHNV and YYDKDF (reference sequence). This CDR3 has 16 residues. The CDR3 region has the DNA TGTGCCACCAGCACGACAGGGGGGGGCCTTGGAAACACCATATATTTT. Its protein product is CATSTTGGGLGNTIYF.

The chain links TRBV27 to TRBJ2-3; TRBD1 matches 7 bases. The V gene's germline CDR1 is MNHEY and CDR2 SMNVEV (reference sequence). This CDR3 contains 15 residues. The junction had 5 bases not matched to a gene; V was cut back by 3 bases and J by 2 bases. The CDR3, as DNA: TGTGCCAGCAGTTTGTGGGGACAGATCACAGATACGCAGTATTTT. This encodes CASSLWGQITDTQYF.

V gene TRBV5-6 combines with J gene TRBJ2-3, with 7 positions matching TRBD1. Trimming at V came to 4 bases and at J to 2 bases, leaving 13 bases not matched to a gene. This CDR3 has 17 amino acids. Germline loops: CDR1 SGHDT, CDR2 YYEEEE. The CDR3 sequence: CASSIPFRDSNTDTQYF. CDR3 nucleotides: TGTGCCAGCAGCATCCCCTTCCGGGACAGCAACACAGATACGCAGTATTTT.

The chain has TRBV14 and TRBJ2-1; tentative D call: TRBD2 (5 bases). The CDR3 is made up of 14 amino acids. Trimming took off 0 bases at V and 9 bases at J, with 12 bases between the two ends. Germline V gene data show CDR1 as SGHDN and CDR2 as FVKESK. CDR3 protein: CASSQDLTAGEQFF. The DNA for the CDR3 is TGTGCCAGCAGCCAAGATCTTACGGCGGGTGAGCAGTTCTTC.

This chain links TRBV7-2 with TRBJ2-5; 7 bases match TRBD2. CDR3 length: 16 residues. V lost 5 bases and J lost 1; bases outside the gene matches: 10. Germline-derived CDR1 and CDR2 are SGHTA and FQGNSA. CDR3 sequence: CASSHTWDYLQETQYF. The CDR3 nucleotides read TGTGCCAGCAGCCATACATGGGACTACCTCCAAGAGACCCAGTACTTC.